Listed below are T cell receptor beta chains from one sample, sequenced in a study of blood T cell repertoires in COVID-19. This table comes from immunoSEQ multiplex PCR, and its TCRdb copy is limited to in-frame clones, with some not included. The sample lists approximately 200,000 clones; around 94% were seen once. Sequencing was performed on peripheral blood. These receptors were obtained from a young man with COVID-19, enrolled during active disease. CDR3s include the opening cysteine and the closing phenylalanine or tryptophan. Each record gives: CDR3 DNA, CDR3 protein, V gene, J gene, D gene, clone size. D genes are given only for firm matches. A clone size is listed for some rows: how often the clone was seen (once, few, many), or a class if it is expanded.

TGTGCCAGCAGCTTCAGGGGGCCCCTTACCGGGGAGCTGTTTTTT	CASSFRGPLTGELFF	TRBV13	TRBJ2-2	TRBD1	NA
TGTGCCACCAGCAGGGACAGGGTTTTCTATCAGCCCCAGCATTTT	CATSRDRVFYQPQHF	TRBV15	TRBJ1-5	TRBD1	NA
TGTGCCAGCAGTGAACGAGTTGGGAACACTGAAGCTTTCTTT	CASSERVGNTEAFF	TRBV2	TRBJ1-1	NA	NA
TGCGCCAGCAGCCACACGGACTATGGCTACACCTTC	CASSHTDYGYTF	TRBV4-1	TRBJ1-2	NA	NA
TGCGCCAGCACGACTCAGGGAGGCACCTATGGCTACACCTTC	CASTTQGGTYGYTF	TRBV5-1	TRBJ1-2	NA	NA
TGTGCCAGCAGCAGTAGCGGGGTCGAGCCTTCCTACGAGCAGTACTTC	CASSSSGVEPSYEQYF	TRBV11-2	TRBJ2-7	TRBD2	NA
TGTGCCAGCAGTGAAAGAGGAACTGAAGCTTTCTTT	CASSERGTEAFF	TRBV6-1	TRBJ1-1	NA	NA
TGTGCCAGCAGCGTAAGCGGGGCGCTTAACTATGGCTACACCTTC	CASSVSGALNYGYTF	TRBV9	TRBJ1-2	NA	once
TGCGCCAGCAGACAGGAAAATAACTATGGCTACACCTTC	CASRQENNYGYTF	TRBV5-1	TRBJ1-2	NA	once
TGCGCCAGCAGCTTTGGGACTAGCGGGGGACCTAGCACCGGGGAGCTGTTTTTT	CASSFGTSGGPSTGELFF	TRBV5-1	TRBJ2-2	TRBD2	NA
TGTGCCAGCAGCTTGGGCCCCGTCGGACAGAGTCAGGGCTACACCTTC	CASSLGPVGQSQGYTF	TRBV5-6	TRBJ1-2	NA	NA
TGTGCCAGCGCACAAGTGCTCGGGGAGCTGTTTTTT	CASAQVLGELFF	TRBV12-3/TRBV12-4	TRBJ2-2	NA	NA
TGTGCCAGTAGTCCACTCGCAGGGACTAATGAAAAACTGTTTTTT	CASSPLAGTNEKLFF	TRBV19	TRBJ1-4	NA	NA
TGTGCCAGCTCACCCCGGAGCCGAGACTATGGCTACACCTTC	CASSPRSRDYGYTF	TRBV18	TRBJ1-2	NA	NA
TGTGCCAGTAGGGTGAAGGGGGACACCGGGGAGCTGTTTTTT	CASRVKGDTGELFF	TRBV19	TRBJ2-2	NA	NA
TGTGCCTGGAATAGTCAGGGGTCTGGAAACACCATATATTTT	CAWNSQGSGNTIYF	TRBV30	TRBJ1-3	NA	NA
TGTGCCACCAGCAGGGGGCAGGGGAACGAAAAACTGTTTTTT	CATSRGQGNEKLFF	TRBV15	TRBJ1-4	NA	once
TGTGCCAGCAGCTTGGAAGCGGGGGGCCGAAACTACGAGCAGTACTTC	CASSLEAGGRNYEQYF	TRBV5-5	TRBJ2-7	TRBD2	NA
TGCGCCAGCAGTAAAATGACACTCGACTCTGGAAACACCATATATTTT	CASSKMTLDSGNTIYF	TRBV5-1	TRBJ1-3	NA	NA
TGTGCCAGCAGTGAATCCCTCATCGCGGATTCACCCCTCCACTTT	CASSESLIADSPLHF	TRBV2	TRBJ1-6	NA	NA
TGTGCCAGCAGCCAAGATAGACTAGCCGGGGAGGAGACCCAGTACTTC	CASSQDRLAGEETQYF	TRBV3-1/TRBV3-2	TRBJ2-5	TRBD2	NA
TGTGCCAGCAGACCCCGTGCGCGGCCCGAAGCTTTCTTT	CASRPRARPEAFF	TRBV12-3/TRBV12-4	TRBJ1-1	NA	NA
TGTGCCAGCAGTTGGGGCAGGGTGGGGAATCAGCCCCAGCATTTT	CASSWGRVGNQPQHF	TRBV28	TRBJ1-5	NA	NA
TGCGCCAGCAGCCAACAACAGGCTTATGGCTACACCTTC	CASSQQQAYGYTF	TRBV4-1	TRBJ1-2	NA	few
TGTGCCAGCAGCCGCCCCGGGGGAGGGAACACCGGGGAGCTGTTTTTT	CASSRPGGGNTGELFF	TRBV11-2	TRBJ2-2	NA	NA
TGCAGCGTTGAAACCCACAGGGGTGAAAAACTGTTTTTT	CSVETHRGEKLFF	TRBV29-1	TRBJ1-4	TRBD1	once
TGCGCCAGCAGCGACGACAGGAACACCGGGGAGCTGTTTTTT	CASSDDRNTGELFF	TRBV5-1	TRBJ2-2	NA	NA
TGTGCCAGCAGCTTAGATGGGACAGACTATTCACCCCTCCACTTT	CASSLDGTDYSPLHF	TRBV7-9	TRBJ1-6	TRBD1	once
TGTGCCAGCAGCTTAGTGTCAGGGTCGGGCTCCTATAATTCACCCCTCCACTTT	CASSLVSGSGSYNSPLHF	TRBV11-2	TRBJ1-6	NA	NA
TGTGCCACCAGTGATTTGAACCACCGGGACAGCGCCTCCTACGAGCAGTACTTC	CATSDLNHRDSASYEQYF	TRBV24-1	TRBJ2-7	TRBD1	NA
TGTGCCCAGCGGGGGGCTGGAAACACCATATATTTT	CAQRGAGNTIYF	TRBV30	TRBJ1-3	NA	NA
TGCGCCAGCAGCCAAACAGGGGCAGACTCCTACGAGCAGTACTTC	CASSQTGADSYEQYF	TRBV4-1	TRBJ2-7	TRBD1	NA
TGTGCCAGCAGTTATGACGGGGTTAATTCACCCCTCCACTTT	CASSYDGVNSPLHF	TRBV6-5	TRBJ1-6	NA	NA
TGCAGCGTCCGAAAGCGGGGGTCGAACTACGAGCAGTACTTC	CSVRKRGSNYEQYF	TRBV29-1	TRBJ2-7	TRBD2	NA
TGTGCCAGCAGTTCAGATACTAGCGGGGCGAACTACGAGCAGTACTTC	CASSSDTSGANYEQYF	TRBV27	TRBJ2-7	TRBD2	NA
TGTGCCAGCAGTGAAGGGAGAAACCCCTCCTACGAGCAGTACTTC	CASSEGRNPSYEQYF	TRBV6-1	TRBJ2-7	NA	NA
TGTGCCAGCAGTGAACCCGCCCGGACAGGGGGCGCTTTTGAAGCTTTCTTT	CASSEPARTGGAFEAFF	TRBV2	TRBJ1-1	TRBD1	NA
TGCGCCAGCAGCCACGGGACTAGCGGGCCTTTTGACACCGGGGAGCTGTTTTTT	CASSHGTSGPFDTGELFF	TRBV4-1	TRBJ2-2	TRBD2	NA
TGTGCCAGCGGTGATGGGGCCCGGCTAGCGGGAGGAAGCTCCTACAATGAGCAGTTCTTC	CASGDGARLAGGSSYNEQFF	TRBV27	TRBJ2-1	TRBD2	NA
TGTGCCAGCAGTGAATCAGGGACAGCTGGAAACACCATATATTTT	CASSESGTAGNTIYF	TRBV6-1	TRBJ1-3	TRBD1	NA
TGTGCCAGCAGTTCCCCTTTATCGCTACCAGAGACCCAGTACTTC	CASSSPLSLPETQYF	TRBV6-5	TRBJ2-5	NA	NA
TGCGCCAGCAGCTTGGCGGCAGGGCTTCCCTACGAGCAGTACTTC	CASSLAAGLPYEQYF	TRBV5-1	TRBJ2-7	NA	NA
TGTGCCAGTAGTTTGCGGGGGCAAGAGACCCAGTACTTC	CASSLRGQETQYF	TRBV19	TRBJ2-5	TRBD2	NA
TGTGCCAGCAGCTCGAGTAGCGGGGGGGCAGAGACCCAGTACTTC	CASSSSSGGAETQYF	TRBV7-6	TRBJ2-5	TRBD2	NA
TGTGCCTGGAGTGTGACAGGAGATCAGCCCCAGCATTTT	CAWSVTGDQPQHF	TRBV30	TRBJ1-5	NA	once
TGTGCCAGCAGTCGGGACTCTGGAAACACCATATATTTT	CASSRDSGNTIYF	TRBV6-5	TRBJ1-3	NA	NA
TGTGCCAGCAGCTTAAATCGAGCGGGCCATGAGCAGTTCTTC	CASSLNRAGHEQFF	TRBV11-3	TRBJ2-1	NA	NA
TGTGCCAGCAGACTAGCGGGGGGAGGTGAGCAGTTCTTC	CASRLAGGGEQFF	TRBV27	TRBJ2-1	TRBD2	NA
TGTGCCAGCTCACCACGAGACAGGGGATATTCGGGAAACACCATATATTTT	CASSPRDRGYSGNTIYF	TRBV18	TRBJ1-3	TRBD1	NA
TGTGCCAGCAGTGAAGTCAGGGTTCCATATAGCAATCAGCCCCAGCATTTT	CASSEVRVPYSNQPQHF	TRBV6-1	TRBJ1-5	NA	NA
TGCAGCGTTGAACGACAGGGGTATGGCTACACCTTC	CSVERQGYGYTF	TRBV29-1	TRBJ1-2	TRBD1	NA
TGTGCCAGCAGCTTAGCAGGACAGGGACGCTATGGCTACACCTTC	CASSLAGQGRYGYTF	TRBV11-2	TRBJ1-2	TRBD1	NA
TGTGCCATCAGTGAGTCAGACGGGTCAACCTACGAGCAGTACTTC	CAISESDGSTYEQYF	TRBV10-3	TRBJ2-7	NA	NA
TGTGCCAGCAGCTTCGTGGCCGGGGGGGACAGGGAGGTCAATGAGCAGTTCTTC	CASSFVAGGDREVNEQFF	TRBV7-9	TRBJ2-1	NA	NA